These 12 T cell receptor beta chains share one sample of origin, sequenced in a study of shared clonotypes between healthy human individuals. Produced via immunoSEQ multiplex PCR; TCRdb's table is partial and in-frame only. This sample has approximately 470,000 clones, with more than 75% found just once. Source material: PBMCs. Every receptor here comes from a woman between 40 and 50 years old in good health. Some clones in this sample may be carry-over from other donors' samples.

The rearrangement joins TRBV5-4 to TRBJ2-5; D unclear. Per the germline V gene, CDR1 is SGHNT and CDR2 is YYREEE (reference sequence). V lost 4 bases and J 6 bases, leaving 10 bases between the germline ends. This CDR3 comprises 12 residues. The CDR3 loop reads CASSTDDQTQYF. The CDR3 nucleotides are TGTGCCAGCAGCACGGATGACCAGACCCAGTACTTC.

The rearrangement joins TRBV6-6 to TRBJ2-7; D uncertain. The CDR3 length is 14 residues. V was pared by 3 bases and J by 6 bases, with 15 bases between. Germline V lookup: CDR1 MNHNY, CDR2 SVGAGI (reference sequence). CDR3 sequence (DNA): TGTGCCAGCAGTTATCGACACACCGACGGCGAGCAGTACTTC. Its protein product is CASSYRHTDGEQYF.

This chain links TRBV6-6 with TRBJ1-4; D ambiguous. CDR1 MNHNY and CDR2 SVGAGI come from the germline V gene (reference sequence). V lost 2 bases and J 7 bases, leaving 14 bases between the germline ends. The CDR3 sequence is 15 residues long. The CDR3 coding sequence is TGTGCCAGCAGTTACCGACCCGGACCCGCTGAAAAACTGTTTTTT. Protein product: CASSYRPGPAEKLFF.

The chain couples TRBV5-1 to TRBJ2-3; TRBD2 matches 9 bases. Germline assignment: CDR1 SGHRS and CDR2 YFSETQ. The CDR3 is 15 residues long. The V gene end was trimmed by 4 bases and the J gene end by 0 bases; junction bases not matched to a gene: 3. As DNA, the CDR3 is TGCGCCAGCAGCCGACTAGCGGTGAGCACAGATACGCAGTATTTT. It is translated as CASSRLAVSTDTQYF.

The rearrangement links TRBV7-6 to TRBJ1-1; possible D gene TRBD1, 6 bases. This CDR3 region has 13 residues. Trimming took 5 bases from V and 1 from J, leaving 8 bases between them. CDR1 SGHVS and CDR2 FNYEAQ come from the germline V gene. For the CDR3, the DNA is TGTGCCAGCAGCCAGGGGCGGAACACTGAAGCTTTCTTT. It translates to CASSQGRNTEAFF.

Written as DNA, the CDR3 is TGTGCCAGCAGTAATCTACAGAACTCTGGAAACACCATATATTTT. This translates into CASSNLQNSGNTIYF. The rearrangement links TRBV6-6 to TRBJ1-3; no definite D call. There are 15 residues in the CDR3. V was shortened by 5 bases and J by 0 bases, with 11 bases between the two germline ends. Germline values: CDR1 MNHNY, CDR2 SVGAGI (reference sequence).

The chain links TRBV6-1 to TRBJ1-4; a possible D gene is TRBD1 (5 bases). The CDR3 runs 15 residues. The germline V gene encodes CDR1 MNHNS and CDR2 SASEGT. Trimming removed 1 base from V and 6 bases from J, with 12 bases in between. The CDR3 region has the DNA TGTGCCAGCAGTGAAGTGGGGAGGGGATATGAAAAACTGTTTTTT. It codes for CASSEVGRGYEKLFF.

The chain links TRBV28 to TRBJ2-3; unclear D gene. The CDR3 is 12 residues long. With 6 bases removed from V and 1 base from J, the gap between germline ends came to 5 bases. The germline gives CDR1 MDHEN, CDR2 SYDVKM. CDR3 sequence (DNA): TGTGCCAGCAGGTCCGGCACAGATACGCAGTATTTT. Residues: CASRSGTDTQYF. Supplemented by reference TRBV28 and TRBJ2-3, the full variable domain reads DVKVTQSSRYLVKRTGEKVFLECVQDMDHENMFWYRQDPGLGLRLIYFSYDVKMKEKGDIPEGYSVSREKKERFSLILESASTNQTSMYLCASRSGTDTQYFGPGTRLTVL.

The V gene is TRBV9, the J gene TRBJ2-3; maybe TRBD2 (5 bases). Germline lookup yields CDR1 SGDLS and CDR2 YYNGEE. The ends were cut back, 0 bases at V and 2 bases at J, with 10 bases in the middle. CDR3 length: 15 residues. The CDR3 protein is CASSVGAGSTDTQYF. CDR3 DNA: TGTGCCAGCAGCGTAGGTGCGGGTTCCACAGATACGCAGTATTTT.

The chain is built from TRBV7-2 and TRBJ2-7, with D tentatively TRBD1 or TRBD2 (5 bases each). This CDR3 has 15 residues. The ends were cut back, 3 bases at V and 6 bases at J, with 18 bases in the middle. From germline, CDR1 is SGHTA and CDR2 FQGNSA. The CDR3 region has the DNA TGTGCCAGCAGCTTGGGTCTTGGGGGTTGGGGCGAGCAGTACTTC. It codes for CASSLGLGGWGEQYF.

This clone was recorded a few times. The J gene is TRBJ1-3, the V gene TRBV19, with 10 bases matching TRBD1. The germline V gene encodes CDR1 LNHDA and CDR2 SQIVND (reference sequence). The CDR3 consists of 14 residues. V shed 8 bases and J 2 bases; nucleotides not matched to a gene: 3. The CDR3 sequence is CASGTGETGNTIYF. The DNA of the CDR3 is TGTGCCAGTGGGACAGGGGAGACTGGAAACACCATATATTTT.

The V and J genes are TRBV29-1 and TRBJ1-3; no firm D call. This CDR3 is 14 amino acids long. Germline V gene lookup returns CDR1 SQVTM and CDR2 ANQGSEA. The ends were cut back, 4 bases at V and 0 bases at J, with 10 bases in the middle. In DNA form, the CDR3 reads TGCAGCGTTGCGAGGGAAGACTCTGGAAACACCATATATTTT. Amino acids: CSVAREDSGNTIYF.